The next 30 T cell receptor beta chains were all read from a single sample in a study of CXCR3-negative and CXCR3-positive naive CD8 T cells (dated 2019 in TCRdb). The study at large found these results: Compared with CXCR3-negative naive cells, CXCR3-positive naive cells had TRB CDR3s with higher hydrophobicity (lower Kidera factor 4), lower energy, and higher strength and volume indices.

For these TCRs, the target antigens are not known. Sequencing was performed on a NextSeq 550. The Human TCR Profiling Kit (MiLaboratory) was used to make UMI-labeled 5' RACE TRB cDNA libraries. After reprocessing by TCRdb, each CDR3 protein sequence is one entry, and no DNA is given. The sample's records list roughly 6,800 distinct CDR3 sequences. Jointly, the top ten make up roughly 1.4% of the sample. The material sequenced was naive CXCR3+ CD8+ T cells from blood. The cell subset or site label on this specimen signifies: CD45RO-CCR7+CD27+CD95- naive CD8+ T cells expressing CXCR3 (TNR3+). The source is a human donor in good health. Some clones in this sample may be carry-over from other donors' samples.

This clonotype counts as medium-sized by frequency. This chain links TRBV18 with TRBJ2-1. The V gene's germline CDR1 is KGHSH and CDR2 LQKENI. The length of the CDR3 is 14 residues. The CDR3 loop is CAITDRASYNEQFF.

The chain carries TRBV19 and TRBJ1-5; TCRdb selects TRBD1, and the lack of DNA leaves this call unchecked. The CDR3 contains 17 residues. Germline CDR1 and CDR2: LNHDA and SQIVND (reference sequence). CDR3 sequence: CASSIGNPGVANQPQHF.

This chain joins TRBV9 and TRBJ2-1. Looked up from germline, CDR1 is SGDLS and CDR2 is YYNGEE. The CDR3 sequence is 13 residues long. CDR3 residues: CASSDFTYNEQFF.

Judged by frequency, this clonotype is medium-sized. The chain couples TRBV18 to TRBJ2-1; with no DNA, the TCRdb D assignment of TRBD1 cannot be verified. Germline V lookup: CDR1 KGHSH, CDR2 LQKENI. CDR3 length: 15 residues. Here the CDR3 reads CASSLGTGGYNEQFF.

This clonotype counts as medium-sized by frequency. The rearrangement joins TRBV5-1 to TRBJ2-1; the TCRdb D gene call, TRBD1, has no DNA to confirm it. The germline V gene encodes CDR1 SGHRS and CDR2 YFSETQ. The CDR3 sequence is 16 residues long. The CDR3: CASSHPSGNSIHEQFF.

The chain recombines TRBV25-1 with TRBJ1-1; absent DNA, TCRdb's TRBD1 call cannot be checked. The CDR3 extends over 15 amino acids. Germline V CDR1 and CDR2: MGHDK, SYGVNS. This chain's CDR3 is CASRGNRALNTEAFF. Using reference TRBV25-1 and TRBJ1-1 for the parts outside the CDR3, the full variable domain is EADIYQTPRYLVIGTGKKITLECSQTMGHDKMYWYQQDPGMELHLIHYSYGVNSTEKGDLSSESTVSRIRTEHFPLTLESARPSHTSQYLCASRGNRALNTEAFFGQGTRLTVV.

This clonotype is medium-sized by frequency. The rearrangement uses TRBV28 and TRBJ2-3. The length of the CDR3 is 14 residues. Germline V gene sequence: CDR1 MDHEN, CDR2 SYDVKM. The chain's CDR3 is CASSLSDFTDTQYF.

The V and J genes are TRBV12-3 or TRBV12-4 and TRBJ1-4; lacking DNA, the TRBD1 call made by TCRdb goes unchecked. The CDR3 has 16 residues. The CDR3 sequence: CASSNRDAPTNEKLFF.

This clonotype is deemed medium-sized (0.01 to 0.1%) by its frequency. This rearrangement joins TRBV29-1 to TRBJ2-7. This CDR3 region has 11 residues. CDR1 is SQVTM and CDR2 is ANQGSEA in the germline V gene. The CDR3 sequence: CSVAGGDEQYF.

Considering frequency, this clonotype is medium-sized. This chain uses TRBV7-2 with TRBJ1-1; TCRdb picks TRBD1, but there is no DNA to check that call. Germline CDR1 reads SGHTA; CDR2 reads FQGNSA. The CDR3 contains 13 residues. The CDR3: CASSFGRRQGAFF.

This clonotype registers large (0.1 to 1%) by frequency. The chain uses TRBV5-6 and TRBJ2-1; TCRdb lists TRBD1, though no DNA is available to test this call. CDR3 length: 13 amino acids. Germline V gene data show CDR1 as SGHDT and CDR2 as YYEEEE. The CDR3 region is CASSYKGSNEQFF.

This rearrangement joins TRBV5-8 to TRBJ2-1. CDR3 length equals 11 residues. CDR1 is SGHTS and CDR2 is YDEGEE in the germline V gene. CDR3 in amino acids: CASSSQDEQFF.

The gene calls are TRBV20-1 and TRBJ2-7; there is no DNA to check the TCRdb D call of TRBD2. The CDR3 sequence is 11 residues long. Germline loops: CDR1 DFQATT, CDR2 SNEGSKA (reference sequence). CDR3 protein: CSARDEGEQYF.

The chain combines TRBV5-1 with TRBJ2-1. This CDR3 comprises 15 residues. Germline CDR1 and CDR2: SGHRS and YFSETQ. The CDR3 spells CASSLWNSDYNEQFF.

V is TRBV7-8 and J is TRBJ2-2; TCRdb reports TRBD1, a call that lacks DNA to check it against. This CDR3 region has 16 residues. CDR1 SGHVS and CDR2 FQNEAQ come from the germline V gene. The CDR3: CASSGGDSLYTGELFF.

The chain has TRBV29-1 and TRBJ2-7; the D call from TCRdb, TRBD1, cannot be confirmed without DNA. Germline V lookup: CDR1 SQVTM, CDR2 ANQGSEA. The CDR3 consists of 14 residues. This CDR3 is CSVPRAVDSYEQYF.

According to its frequency, this clonotype is medium-sized. The chain uses TRBV29-1 and TRBJ2-1; the TRBD2 assignment by TCRdb is unverifiable without DNA. CDR1 and CDR2 from the germline V gene are SQVTM and ANQGSEA. This CDR3 spans 15 amino acids. The chain's CDR3 is CSVDASGSYVNEQFF.

Measured by frequency, this clonotype is medium-sized. This chain uses TRBV20-1 with TRBJ1-6. The length of the CDR3 is 15 residues. Germline V gene lookup returns CDR1 DFQATT and CDR2 SNEGSKA (reference sequence). CDR3 sequence reads: CSARGRGAFNSPLHF.

The chain is built from TRBV5-1 and TRBJ2-7; TCRdb's D call, TRBD1, is unchecked because there is no DNA. The CDR3 is made up of 15 amino acids. Germline lookup yields CDR1 SGHRS and CDR2 YFSETQ. CDR3 loop: CASSQVSVDWEEQYF.

The CDR3 loop is CASSLQGATTEAFF. V is TRBV7-6 and J is TRBJ1-1; without DNA, the TCRdb call of TRBD1 cannot be checked. The CDR3 runs 14 residues. Germline CDR1 SGHVS, CDR2 FNYEAQ.

The chain combines TRBV10-1 with TRBJ1-1. Germline values: CDR1 WNHNN, CDR2 SYGVQD (reference sequence). The CDR3 length is 14 residues. This CDR3 is CASSEFRTYTEAFF.

This chain links TRBV12-3 or TRBV12-4 with TRBJ2-3; TCRdb calls TRBD2, which cannot be checked without DNA. This CDR3 contains 16 residues. The CDR3 reads CASSYSLAGGTDTQYF.

The chain combines TRBV10-3 with TRBJ2-5; there is no DNA to check the TCRdb D call of TRBD2. The CDR3 runs to 16 residues. Germline V gene data show CDR1 as ENHRY and CDR2 as SYGVKD. The CDR3 sequence: CAISESERVAQETQYF.

By frequency, this clonotype is medium-sized. This chain links TRBV6-5 with TRBJ2-2; TCRdb proposes TRBD2, but this gene call is untestable without DNA. The CDR3 runs to 17 residues. The germline V gene encodes CDR1 MNHEY and CDR2 SVGAGI. This CDR3 reads CASSYSNGGGSTGELFF.

In terms of frequency, this clonotype is medium-sized (0.01 to 0.1%). This chain uses TRBV7-2 with TRBJ2-3; the TCRdb D gene call, TRBD1, has no DNA to confirm it. The CDR3 runs to 13 residues. Germline V lookup: CDR1 SGHTA, CDR2 FQGNSA. CDR3 sequence reads: CAIPDEVTDTQYF.

The gene calls are TRBV11-3 and TRBJ2-5; without DNA, the TCRdb call of TRBD1 cannot be checked. Germline loops: CDR1 SGHNT, CDR2 YENEEA. This CDR3 region has 14 residues. The CDR3 loop is CASSLSGEKETQYF.

The chain carries TRBV5-1 and TRBJ2-7; TCRdb proposes TRBD1, but this gene call is untestable without DNA. The CDR3 spans 15 residues. Germline V gene lookup returns CDR1 SGHRS and CDR2 YFSETQ. The CDR3 reads CASSPAAFRPDEQYF.

Considering frequency, this clonotype is medium-sized. The CDR3 region is CASSMRRISSNQPQHF. The rearrangement joins TRBV19 to TRBJ1-5. CDR1 and CDR2 (germline): LNHDA, SQIVND (reference sequence). The CDR3 extends over 16 amino acids.

Considering frequency, this clonotype is medium-sized. The chain combines TRBV28 with TRBJ2-1; TCRdb designates TRBD2, a call that cannot be tested without DNA. The CDR3 has 19 residues. Germline CDR1 is MDHEN and CDR2 is SYDVKM. CDR3 residues: CASSFPTGTSGGFYNEQFF.

This sequence joins TRBV25-1 and TRBJ2-3. This CDR3 contains 13 residues. Germline V gives CDR1 MGHDK, CDR2 SYGVNS. The CDR3: CASSLTYTDTQYF.